This entry lists 5 T cell receptor beta chains sequenced from one sample in a study of multiple sclerosis patients with progressive multifocal leukoencephalopathy. Only in-frame clones appear in the TCRdb table, and some are missing; sequencing was by immunoSEQ multiplex PCR. The table shows about 28,000 clones, with around 90% occurring only once. Described time point: less than 15 months of natalizumab therapy. Sample: PBMCs, taken from a patient treated with natalizumab. The origin of the receptors is a human donor with multiple sclerosis.

This clone showed up just once. The chain links TRBV28 to TRBJ1-2; 7 bases match TRBD1. The CDR3 has 15 residues. In germline, CDR1 is MDHEN, CDR2 SYDVKM. V shed 4 bases, J shed 8 bases, and the junction held 13 bases outside the gene matches. The DNA for the CDR3 is TGTGCCAGCAGTTCTACAGGGGCCCCGACGGGAGGCTACACCTTC. Its translation is CASSSTGAPTGGYTF.

The chain employs TRBV4-3 and TRBJ2-1, with 7 positions matching TRBD1. V was pared by 0 bases and J by 0 bases, with 5 bases of the junction left unmatched. The CDR3 totals 17 residues. CDR1 LGHNA and CDR2 YSLEER come from the germline V gene. The CDR3 is CASSQDFGTDSYNEQFF. The CDR3 bases are TGCGCCAGCAGCCAAGATTTCGGGACAGACTCCTACAATGAGCAGTTCTTC.

This chain connects TRBV5-1 to TRBJ2-7; 7 nucleotides line up with TRBD1. CDR1 is SGHRS, CDR2 YFSETQ, per germline. The length of the CDR3 is 13 residues. Unmatched junction bases numbered 2, after V lost 1 base and J lost 4 bases. CDR3 sequence: CASSLTGVYEQYF. CDR3 sequence (DNA): TGCGCCAGCAGCTTGACAGGGGTGTACGAGCAGTACTTC.

The chain carries TRBV9 and TRBJ2-3; 7 positions match TRBD2. The CDR3 consists of 15 residues. V was pared by 0 bases and J by 3 bases, with 4 bases of the junction left unmatched. Germline CDR1 is SGDLS and CDR2 is YYNGEE. In DNA, the CDR3 is TGTGCCAGCAGCGTAGGAGCGCGGGGGACAGATACGCAGTATTTT. Its protein is CASSVGARGTDTQYF.

The chain carries TRBV5-6 and TRBJ2-5; 8 bases map to TRBD1. The trim removed 0 bases at V and 4 bases at J, leaving 2 bases unmatched. The CDR3 spans 14 residues. CDR1 and CDR2 from the germline V gene are SGHDT and YYEEEE. The CDR3 reads CASSLGQGRETQYF. In DNA, the CDR3 is TGTGCCAGCAGCTTGGGACAGGGGAGAGAGACCCAGTACTTC.